Sequencing of this T cell receptor (beta chain) was carried out in a study of blood T cell repertoires in COVID-19. The overall study: Acute-phase and convalescent COVID-19 samples originated in the United States, Italy and Spain. Sources were T cells, B-cell-depleted T cells, or PBMCs; the material itself was cDNA or gDNA.

In the authors' methods: Quantification of nucleated cells was approximated via reference gene primer amplification. Produced via immunoSEQ multiplex PCR; TCRdb's table is partial and in-frame only. The DNA was the basis for D and trimming; V, J and clone size are from that table. The sample consists of roughly 480,000 clones, roughly nine tenths of them appearing once. The CDR3 is 15 amino acids. In germline, CDR1 is MNHNY, CDR2 SVGAGI (reference sequence). Deletions cut 0 bases from V and 1 base from J, with 7 bases between. The clonotype comes from a man younger than 35 with COVID-19, enrolled during active disease. Sequenced input: peripheral blood. J is TRBJ2-1 and V is TRBV6-6, with D possibly matching TRBD2 (5 bases). CDR3 sequence reads: CASSYSRGSYNEQFF. The CDR3 DNA follows: TGTGCCAGCAGTTACTCCCGCGGGTCCTACAATGAGCAGTTCTTC.